The rows below give T cell receptor beta chains drawn from one sample of a study of T cell responses to AZD1222 COVID-19 vaccine. Some clones are missing from TCRdb's copy, which holds only in-frame ones; the method was immunoSEQ multiplex PCR. The table has around 110,000 clones, about 88% seen once; the top ten hold around 7.5%. The material sequenced was peripheral blood, taken on day 0 of AZD1222 vaccination. These receptors were collected from an adult in good health. CDR3s include the opening cysteine and the closing phenylalanine or tryptophan. D genes are given only for firm matches. Where a row states a size, it is once, few, many or the class of an expanded clone; other rows omit it.

abundance	d_gene	j_gene	v_gene	CDR3nt	CDR3aa
NA	NA	TRBJ2-6	TRBV6-5	TGTGCCAGTTCGGTTGGGGCCAACGTCCTGACTTTC	CASSVGANVLTF
once	NA	TRBJ1-5	TRBV2	TGTGCCAGCAGTGTGGGCAGGGGAGGCAATCAGCCCCAGCATTTT	CASSVGRGGNQPQHF
NA	NA	TRBJ2-2	TRBV4-1	TGCGCCAGCAGCCAAGAAATGGGGTTTCCCGGGGAGCTGTTTTTT	CASSQEMGFPGELFF
NA	NA	TRBJ2-3	TRBV15	TGTGCCACCAGCAGCCCGGGGTGGGATACGCAGTATTTT	CATSSPGWDTQYF
few	NA	TRBJ1-2	TRBV14	TGTGCCAGCAGCCCCCTAATGGGGGGGCAGGGCGGCTACACCTTC	CASSPLMGGQGGYTF
NA	NA	TRBJ2-5	TRBV20-1	TGCAGTGGAGTGACACAAGAGACCCAGTACTTC	CSGVTQETQYF
NA	NA	TRBJ1-1	TRBV6-5	TGTGCCAGCAGTTGGGGGACTGAAGCTTTCTTT	CASSWGTEAFF
NA	NA	TRBJ2-1	TRBV7-6	TGTGCCAGCAGCTTATCGGCAAAGGTCAATGAGCAGTTCTTC	CASSLSAKVNEQFF
NA	TRBD1	TRBJ1-1	TRBV11-2	TGTGCCAGCAGCTCCAGGGGGATAACTGAAGCTTTCTTT	CASSSRGITEAFF
NA	TRBD1	TRBJ1-4	TRBV19	TGTGCCAGTAGTATGGGGACAGGGGGTGAAAAACTGTTTTTT	CASSMGTGGEKLFF
NA	TRBD2	TRBJ2-1	TRBV7-9	TGTGCCAGCAGCTTAGCCCGGACTAGCTTATCGGATGAGCAGTTCTTC	CASSLARTSLSDEQFF
NA	NA	TRBJ2-7	TRBV24-1	TGTGCCACCAGTGATGGTAGAGGGCCTCTGGAGCAGTACTTC	CATSDGRGPLEQYF